This T cell receptor beta chain was captured by sequencing in a study of cytomegalovirus exposure and HLA in healthy donors. Study summary: The same platform was used for the 110 or so validation repertoires as for the approximately 630 first-cohort repertoires, as reported in a later analysis.

Generated by immunoSEQ multiplex PCR, the TCRdb table keeps only in-frame clones and is missing some. This sample has 110,000 or so clones; 88% occur once, and the top ten carry approximately 2%. Comment on this clone: Its target is unknown.

Study results and caveats: According to the study, 150 to 200 TCR beta chains were cytomegalovirus-associated.

The sequenced sample was PBMCs. The receptor comes from a woman aged 18-29 years in good health and CMV-seronegative.

CDR3 protein: CASRRQGAGSPLHF. DNA for the CDR3: TGTGCCAGCAGGCGACAGGGTGCCGGGTCCCCCCTCCACTTT. The chain recombines TRBV6-5 with TRBJ1-6; 7 positions match TRBD1. The CDR3 consists of 14 residues. The trim removed 6 bases at V and 13 bases at J, leaving 12 bases unmatched. CDR1 MNHEY and CDR2 SVGAGI come from the germline V gene.